This note documents a single T cell receptor beta chain sequence. What it binds is unknown. This CDR3 contains 16 residues. The V gene end was trimmed by 2 bases and the J gene end by 11 bases; junction bases not matched to a gene: 15. CDR1 and CDR2 (germline): SGHAT, FQNNGV. PCR used 60 Vbeta primers and 13 Jbeta primers. Libraries were prepared by immunoSEQ multiplex PCR; TCRdb keeps only in-frame clonotypes and omits some of them. The sample lists 74,000 or so clones; 75% were seen once. This specimen comes from a study of cytomegalovirus exposure and HLA in healthy donors. Study-level findings and limits: Reportedly, a later analysis found an Asian-associated ancestry cluster had fewer N-insertions than the roughly 700-donor mean.

V and J are TRBV11-2 and TRBJ1-1, with TRBD1 matching 9 bases. This TCR was recovered from a woman aged 35 to 49 in good health and CMV-seronegative. What was sequenced was PBMCs. CDR3 DNA: TGTGCCAGCAGCTTATGGGACAGGGTATCGGGACGGCTTGCTTTCTTT. The encoded protein is CASSLWDRVSGRLAFF.